The 20 T cell receptor beta chains reported below all come from one sample, sequenced in a study of T cells in Graves' hyperthyroidism and ophthalmopathy. Amplification of TCR beta CDR3 regions was performed using RNA transcripts as template. When the TCR CDR3 underwent first-round RT-PCR, the HTBI primer set was used. MiXCR, run by TCRdb on the multiplex PCR reads, gives a single entry per CDR3 protein. Of around 530,000 distinct CDR3 sequences listed, about a sixth are singletons. The sample taken for sequencing was blood. These receptors originate from a woman between 18 and 30 years old with Graves' ophthalmopathy.

The sample holds a few counts of this clonotype. V is TRBV27 and J is TRBJ2-7; a weak D match, TRBD2 (5 bases). V dropped 5 bases and J dropped 2 bases, with 10 bases sitting between them. Per the germline V gene, CDR1 is MNHEY and CDR2 is SMNVEV (reference sequence). The CDR3 has 13 residues. The CDR3 here is CASSILGTYEQYF. The CDR3 bases are TGTGCCAGCAGTATACTAGGGACCTACGAGCAGTACTTC.

This clonotype was counted a few times. This chain connects TRBV6-2 or TRBV6-3 to TRBJ1-5; a weak D match, TRBD1 (6 bases). The length of the CDR3 is 15 residues. V was trimmed by 6 bases and J by 3 bases, leaving 15 bases between them. Germline V gene sequence: CDR1 MNHEY, CDR2 SVGEGT. CDR3 sequence: CASRDRQVPNQPQHF. Here the CDR3 DNA reads TGTGCCAGCAGGGACCGACAGGTCCCCAATCAGCCCCAGCATTTT.

The rearrangement links TRBV29-1 to TRBJ1-1, with D possibly matching TRBD1 (5 bases). V lost 1 base, J lost 3 bases, and 21 bases lay in between. The CDR3 has 17 residues. Germline CDR1 reads SQVTM; CDR2 reads ANQGSEA. The CDR3 DNA reads as TGCAGCGTTGAAGCGGCAGGGCTGGAGATTAGGGACACTGAAGCTTTCTTT. As protein: CSVEAAGLEIRDTEAFF.

Many counts were recorded for this clonotype. V and J are TRBV6-6 and TRBJ1-1; D possibly corresponds to TRBD1 (6 bases). The V end was cut by 0 bases, the J end by 7 bases, with 15 bases between. CDR1 is MNHNY, CDR2 SVGAGI, per germline (reference sequence). This CDR3 contains 15 residues. The CDR3 is CASSYSMTQGVEAFF. The DNA for the CDR3 is TGTGCCAGCAGTTACTCGATGACACAGGGCGTTGAAGCTTTCTTT.

This clonotype was counted a few times. The CDR3 spells CASSSSGTGGRNEQFF. In nucleotides, the CDR3 is TGTGCCAGCAGTTCTTCCGGGACAGGGGGTCGGAATGAGCAGTTCTTC. The chain is built from TRBV7-3 and TRBJ2-1; TRBD1 aligns across 11 bases. J was trimmed by 7 bases and V by 6 bases; bases with no gene match: 11. This CDR3 is 16 amino acids long. Germline V gene data show CDR1 as SGHTA and CDR2 as FQGTGA.

This chain joins TRBV6-5 and TRBJ1-4; TRBD1 matches 10 bases. Germline V gene sequence: CDR1 MNHEY, CDR2 SVGAGI. Trimming took 4 bases from V and 8 from J; bases not matched to a gene: 7. This CDR3 comprises 15 residues. The CDR3 loop is CASSSDRGQGEKLFF. The CDR3 nucleotides are TGTGCCAGCAGTTCCGACAGGGGGCAGGGGGAAAAACTGTTTTTT.

This clonotype came up once. The chain has TRBV7-2 and TRBJ2-2; TRBD1 matches 8 bases. Looked up from germline, CDR1 is SGHTA and CDR2 is FQGNSA. The junction had 4 bases not matched to a gene; V was cut back by 6 bases and J by 4 bases. The CDR3 totals 14 residues. Written as DNA, the CDR3 is TGTGCCAGCAGACAGACAGGGGTCACCGGGGAGCTGTTTTTT. It specifies CASRQTGVTGELFF.

This clonotype was seen a handful of times. Lacking the conserved final phenylalanine or tryptophan, this CDR3 likely reflects a read error. The DNA of the CDR3 is TGTGCCAGCAGTTTAACCCCTACAGGGTACACTGAAGCTTTCCTT. It yields the protein CASSLTPTGYTEAFL. The chain combines TRBV27 with TRBJ1-1; weak D call: TRBD1 (6 bases). V lost 2 bases and J 3 bases, leaving 13 bases between the germline ends. Germline V gene sequence: CDR1 MNHEY, CDR2 SMNVEV (reference sequence). CDR3 length: 15 amino acids.

This clonotype was seen at least ten times. The chain joins TRBV7-2 to TRBJ2-3, with 9 bases lining up with TRBD2. The ends lost 3 bases at V and 2 bases at J; junction bases unmatched: 3. Germline loops: CDR1 SGHTA, CDR2 FQGNSA. The CDR3 is 15 residues long. The CDR3 is CASSFQGLATDTQYF. The CDR3 DNA sequence: TGTGCCAGCAGCTTTCAGGGACTAGCCACAGATACGCAGTATTTT.

This clonotype was detected many times. V gene TRBV7-2 combines with J gene TRBJ2-5; weak D call: TRBD2 (6 bases). V dropped 3 bases and J dropped 2 bases, with 13 bases sitting between them. The CDR3 contains 15 residues. Germline V lookup: CDR1 SGHTA, CDR2 FQGNSA. CDR3 nucleotide sequence: TGTGCCAGCAGCTTGAGTTGGGGGGTTCAAGAGACCCAGTACTTC. Translated, it gives CASSLSWGVQETQYF. The whole variable domain, filled in from reference TRBV7-2 and TRBJ2-5, reads GAGVSQSPSNKVTEKGKDVELRCDPISGHTALYWYRQSLGQGLEFLIYFQGNSAPDKSGLPSDRFSAERTGGSVSTLTIQRTQQEDSAVYLCASSLSWGVQETQYFGPGTRLLVL.

This chain connects TRBV18 to TRBJ1-5, with D possibly matching TRBD1 (5 bases). V shed 5 bases and J shed 6 bases, with 11 bases lying between them. The CDR3 sequence is 13 residues long. Germline V gene lookup returns CDR1 KGHSH and CDR2 LQKENI. The CDR3 sequence: CASSGGGSQPQHF. In DNA form, the CDR3 reads TGTGCCAGCTCAGGGGGGGGTAGTCAGCCCCAGCATTTT.

This chain connects TRBV27 to TRBJ2-7; TRBD2 aligns across 7 bases. The germline CDR1 and CDR2 sequences are MNHEY and SMNVEV (reference sequence). Germline trimming cut 5 bases from V and 5 bases from J; bases unmatched to any gene: 15. The CDR3 spans 16 residues. CDR3 in DNA: TGTGCCAGCAGTGTGCCCGGGCGGGAGAATTTGAACGAGCAGTACTTC. Protein: CASSVPGRENLNEQYF.

The CDR3: CATLDRIRAGNQPQHF. CDR3 DNA: TGTGCCACCCTAGACCGGATCCGGGCTGGCAATCAGCCCCAGCATTTT. This sequence joins TRBV19 and TRBJ1-5; D call uncertain. The V and J ends lost 10 bases and 2 bases respectively, with 21 bases between them. The CDR3 extends over 16 amino acids. CDR1 is LNHDA and CDR2 is SQIVND in the germline V gene (reference sequence).

This clonotype was counted many times. The J gene is TRBJ2-5, the V gene TRBV9; 9 nucleotides agree with TRBD2. The germline CDR1 and CDR2 sequences are SGDLS and YYNGEE. This CDR3 is 16 amino acids long. V shed 0 bases, J shed 2 bases, and the junction held 5 bases outside the gene matches. The CDR3 region is CASSVGLAGLQETQYF. The CDR3 region has the DNA TGTGCCAGCAGCGTAGGGCTAGCGGGACTTCAAGAGACCCAGTACTTC.

This clonotype was seen many times. For the CDR3, the DNA is TGTGCCAGCAGTGATTCTGGCGGACCAGGGGAGTCGTACCAAGAGACCCAGTACTTC. Its translation is CASSDSGGPGESYQETQYF. The V and J genes are TRBV2 and TRBJ2-5; tentative D call: TRBD1 (6 bases). The V and J ends lost 3 bases and 0 bases respectively, with 23 bases between them. CDR3 length: 19 amino acids. The germline CDR1 and CDR2 sequences are SNHLY and FYNNEI.

This clonotype was seen repeatedly, ten times or more. The chain uses TRBV5-1 and TRBJ2-3; TRBD2 aligns across 10 bases. The CDR3 sequence is 16 residues long. V shed 2 bases, J shed 0 bases, and the junction held 3 bases outside the gene matches. Germline V CDR1 and CDR2: SGHRS, YFSETQ. The CDR3 DNA sequence: TGCGCCAGCAGCTTATTAGCGGGGGGTAGCACAGATACGCAGTATTTT. Its translation is CASSLLAGGSTDTQYF. The whole variable domain, remainder taken from reference TRBV5-1 and TRBJ2-3, is KAGVTQTPRYLIKTRGQQVTLSCSPISGHRSVSWYQQTPGQGLQFLFEYFSETQRNKGNFPGRFSGRQFSNSRSEMNVSTLELGDSALYLCASSLLAGGSTDTQYFGPGTRLTVL.

This clonotype was picked up many times. The V call is TRBV6-1, the J call TRBJ1-1, with D unclear. This CDR3 is 15 amino acids long. The V end was cut by 1 base, the J end by 4 bases, with 13 bases between. Germline V gives CDR1 MNHNS, CDR2 SASEGT. CDR3 nucleotides: TGTGCCAGCAGTGAAGAAAGGGCTCCCAGCACTGAAGCTTTCTTT. This gives the protein CASSEERAPSTEAFF.

At least ten counts were recorded for this clonotype. The chain carries TRBV29-1 and TRBJ1-2, with D unclear. This CDR3 is built from 15 residues. Germline V gene lookup returns CDR1 SQVTM and CDR2 ANQGSEA. The CDR3 sequence: CRITLDDGTNYGYTF. The CDR3 region has the DNA TGCAGAATAACGTTGGACGACGGTACTAACTATGGCTACACCTTC.

V usage is TRBV20-1 and J usage is TRBJ2-5; D remains ambiguous. Per germline, CDR1 DFQATT and CDR2 SNEGSKA (reference sequence). V was shortened by 2 bases and J by 2 bases, with 12 bases between the two germline ends. The length of the CDR3 is 14 residues. The DNA of the CDR3 is TGCAGTGCTAGACAGGCAAACGGACAAGAGACCCAGTACTTC. It yields the protein CSARQANGQETQYF.

The chain has TRBV9 and TRBJ2-2, with D possibly matching TRBD2 (5 bases). Germline V CDR1 and CDR2: SGDLS, YYNGEE. V dropped 4 bases and J dropped 2 bases, with 24 bases sitting between them. The length of the CDR3 is 19 residues. CDR3 loop: CASSNRLGNTGSNTGELFF. In DNA, the CDR3 is TGTGCCAGCAGCAATCGCCTGGGGAATACGGGGTCAAACACCGGGGAGCTGTTTTTT.